The 8 T cell receptor beta chains in this list originate from one sample, sequenced in a study of T cell repertoires in cytomegalovirus infection. Their antigens are not known. TCRdb reanalysed the reads using MiXCR and keeps one entry per CDR3 protein. Of 700,000 to 850,000 distinct CDR3 sequences listed, about 30% are singletons. Here the sequenced sample was cultured CD8+ T cells from PBMCs, taken from culture after CMV antigen stimulation. Source of these receptors: a human donor in good health (CMV status not recorded). Some clones in this sample may be carry-over from other donors' samples.

In this sample, this clonotype turned up a few times. The gene calls are TRBV10-3 and TRBJ1-2; D call uncertain. There are 15 residues in the CDR3. Trimming took off 7 bases at V and 0 bases at J, with 15 bases between the two ends. The germline gives CDR1 ENHRY, CDR2 SYGVKD. Here the CDR3 DNA reads TGTGCCATCATGGTTCGTAGTCAACCTAACTATGGCTACACCTTC. Its protein is CAIMVRSQPNYGYTF.

Note on this clonotype: At one of its ends the junction is not consistent with the germline gene, which may arise from a read error. The chain joins TRBV10-3 to TRBJ1-1; 9 nucleotides line up with TRBD1. The CDR3 sequence is 14 residues long. Germline CDR1 ENHRY, CDR2 SYGVKD. The CDR3 reads CAIRGGQGGTGAFF. The DNA for the CDR3 is TGTGCCATCAGAGGGGGACAGGGAGGCACTGGAGCTTTCTTT.

Only a few counts were recorded for this clonotype. The chain employs TRBV6-6 and TRBJ1-1, with 7 positions matching TRBD1. V lost 0 bases to trimming and J lost 0 bases; unmatched junction nucleotides: 7. Germline V lookup: CDR1 MNHNY, CDR2 SVGAGI (reference sequence). CDR3 length: 17 residues. CDR3 residues: CASSYSVQGGMNTEAFF. The CDR3 DNA follows: TGTGCCAGCAGTTACTCGGTCCAGGGGGGGATGAACACTGAAGCTTTCTTT.

The chain employs TRBV5-1 and TRBJ2-1; D is unclear. There are 16 residues in the CDR3. Germline V lookup: CDR1 SGHRS, CDR2 YFSETQ. V lost 5 bases to trimming and J lost 8 bases, with 23 bases between them. The CDR3 DNA follows: TGCGCCAGCAGTTTACCCAACACCGCAGTTTGGGATGAGCAGTTCTTC. Amino acids: CASSLPNTAVWDEQFF.

Here the CDR3 DNA reads TGTGCCAGCAGGCTAGGTGCTTCGAACACCGGGGAGCTGTTTTTT. Translating it yields CASRLGASNTGELFF. The chain links TRBV11-2 to TRBJ2-2; D not certain. CDR1 is SGHAT and CDR2 is FQNNGV in the germline V gene. The CDR3 contains 15 residues. Trimming pared 6 bases from V and 0 bases from J, leaving 11 bases between.

V usage is TRBV5-5 and J usage is TRBJ1-1; D remains unclear. Germline-derived CDR1 and CDR2 are SGHKS and YYEKEE (reference sequence). The CDR3 totals 16 residues. V was clipped by 0 bases and J by 0 bases, with 12 bases between them. The CDR3 region is CASSLDMGYMNTEAFF. In DNA form, the CDR3 reads TGTGCCAGCAGCTTGGATATGGGATACATGAACACTGAAGCTTTCTTT.

The chain links TRBV6-1 to TRBJ2-2, with D maybe TRBD1 (5 bases). In germline, CDR1 is MNHNS, CDR2 SASEGT. The CDR3 is made up of 14 amino acids. Trimming left V 1 base short and J 4 bases short, with 7 bases between. The CDR3: CASSEGQFTGELFF. The CDR3 bases are TGTGCCAGCAGTGAAGGACAGTTCACCGGGGAGCTGTTTTTT.

The V and J genes are TRBV27 and TRBJ2-5, with 8 bases lining up with TRBD1. From germline, CDR1 is MNHEY and CDR2 SMNVEV (reference sequence). V lost 8 bases to trimming and J lost 5 bases; unmatched junction nucleotides: 7. The CDR3 contains 13 residues. The CDR3 protein is CASRDRGGETQYF. The DNA for the CDR3 is TGTGCCAGCCGCGACAGGGGTGGCGAGACCCAGTACTTC.